The rows below give T cell receptor beta chains drawn from one sample of a study of blood T cell repertoires in COVID-19. Some clones are missing from TCRdb's copy, which holds only in-frame ones; the method was immunoSEQ multiplex PCR. The sample yields approximately 270,000 clones, just over 85% seen once. Sequencing was done on a sample of PBMCs or T cells enriched from blood (not recorded which). The receptor source for this set is a man aged 40-49 years who had recovered from COVID-19. Both conserved end residues are part of each CDR3. D genes are given only for firm matches. Size tells how often a clone was seen (once, few, many) or the class of an expanded clone, and some rows leave it out.

CDR3	DNA	V	J	D	size
CASSGGTGYTF	TGTGCCAGCAGTGGAGGGACTGGCTACACCTTC	TRBV27	TRBJ1-2	.	.
CASSPAGTRHETQYF	TGTGCCAGCAGTCCCGCAGGGACTAGACACGAGACCCAGTACTTC	TRBV3-1/TRBV3-2	TRBJ2-5	TRBD2	.
CASSLSLSNQPQHF	TGTGCCAGCAGTTTATCACTTAGCAATCAGCCCCAGCATTTT	TRBV27	TRBJ1-5	.	.
CASSPQGGADTGELFF	TGTGCCAGCAGCCCTCAGGGCGGGGCGGACACCGGGGAGCTGTTTTTT	TRBV6-2/TRBV6-3	TRBJ2-2	.	.
CASYPGGGAATGELFF	TGCGCCAGCTACCCCGGGGGGGGCGCGGCCACCGGGGAGCTGTTTTTT	TRBV5-1	TRBJ2-2	TRBD2	.
CASSQDGTGVYEQYF	TGCGCCAGCAGCCAAGATGGGACAGGGGTCTACGAGCAGTACTTC	TRBV4-1	TRBJ2-7	TRBD1	.
CASSLGLADSSYEQYF	TGTGCCAGCAGCTTAGGCCTAGCCGATAGCTCCTACGAGCAGTACTTC	TRBV7-6	TRBJ2-7	.	.
CAWSSGGGNTIYF	TGTGCCTGGAGTTCAGGGGGCGGAAACACCATATATTTT	TRBV30	TRBJ1-3	TRBD1	.
CASTPGRGTEAFF	TGTGCCAGCACCCCAGGCAGGGGAACTGAAGCTTTCTTT	TRBV7-9	TRBJ1-1	.	.
CASSRFRGQEKLFF	TGTGCCAGCAGTCGATTCAGGGGGCAAGAAAAACTGTTTTTT	TRBV27	TRBJ1-4	TRBD1	.
CASSQDLRVGGYTF	TGTGCCAGCAGCCAAGATCTCAGGGTGGGTGGCTACACCTTC	TRBV3-1/TRBV3-2	TRBJ1-2	.	.
CASSTTDSYEQYF	TGTGCCAGCAGTACGACAGACTCCTACGAGCAGTACTTC	TRBV27	TRBJ2-7	.	.
CASSTGQYGYTF	TGTGCCAGCAGTACCGGACAGTATGGCTACACCTTC	TRBV28	TRBJ1-2	.	.
CASSLKGGDNSPLHF	TGTGCCAGCAGCTTAAAAGGGGGTGATAATTCACCCCTCCACTTT	TRBV11-1	TRBJ1-6	.	.
CAITGRGDSDTQYF	TGTGCCATCACGGGGCGGGGGGACTCAGATACGCAGTATTTT	TRBV10-3	TRBJ2-3	TRBD2	.
CASMDRGGNSPLHF	TGTGCCAGCATGGACAGGGGGGGTAATTCACCCCTCCACTTT	TRBV27	TRBJ1-6	TRBD1	.
CASSKDRGLWEQYF	TGTGCCAGTAGTAAGGACAGGGGCCTCTGGGAGCAGTACTTC	TRBV19	TRBJ2-7	TRBD1	.
CASSPRRTSGGSYEQYF	TGCGCCAGCAGCCCCCGTCGGACTAGCGGGGGCTCCTACGAGCAGTACTTC	TRBV5-1	TRBJ2-7	TRBD2	.
CASSQELPSGNSYEQYF	TGCGCCAGCAGCCAAGAGCTTCCTAGCGGGAACTCCTACGAGCAGTACTTC	TRBV4-1	TRBJ2-7	TRBD2	.
CASSLTGGLYYEQYF	TGTGCCAGCAGCTTAACAGGGGGCCTATACTACGAGCAGTACTTC	TRBV13	TRBJ2-7	TRBD1	.
CASSLTRYEQYF	TGTGCCAGCTCACTGACAAGATACGAGCAGTACTTC	TRBV18	TRBJ2-7	.	.
CSASTPALGRTEAFF	TGCAGTGCTAGTACCCCGGCGTTGGGGAGAACTGAAGCTTTCTTT	TRBV20-1	TRBJ1-1	.	.
CASSSQAGGLQETQYF	TGTGCCAGCAGCTCTCAGGCGGGGGGCCTCCAAGAGACCCAGTACTTC	TRBV5-4	TRBJ2-5	TRBD2	.
CAWSANEQGAGLFF	TGTGCCTGGAGTGCTAACGAACAGGGGGCGGGACTGTTTTTT	TRBV30	TRBJ1-4	TRBD1	.
CASSMVGGYYEQYF	TGTGCCAGTAGTATGGTCGGGGGGTACTACGAGCAGTACTTC	TRBV19	TRBJ2-7	TRBD2	.
CASSLGSAGGWGYNEQFF	TGCGCCAGCAGCTTGGGTTCCGCGGGAGGGTGGGGATACAATGAGCAGTTCTTC	TRBV5-1	TRBJ2-1	TRBD2	.
CATSRGHSNYGYTF	TGTGCCACCAGCAGAGGACACAGTAACTATGGCTACACCTTC	TRBV15	TRBJ1-2	.	.
CASGLTLTDTQYF	TGTGCTAGTGGTTTGACCCTAACCGATACGCAGTATTTT	TRBV12-5	TRBJ2-3	.	.
CASSLATTYEQYF	TGTGCCAGCAGCTTAGCCACAACCTACGAGCAGTACTTC	TRBV7-8	TRBJ2-7	.	few
CASSTPGLEGSNQPQHF	TGTGCCAGTAGTACCCCAGGGCTGGAGGGCAGCAATCAGCCCCAGCATTTT	TRBV19	TRBJ1-5	.	.
CASSRERTGTTIYF	TGTGCCAGCAGCCGAGAGAGAACCGGGACAACCATATATTTT	TRBV5-4	TRBJ1-3	.	.
CASSKRTGEGTDTQYF	TGTGCCAGCAGCAAGAGGACAGGGGAAGGCACAGATACGCAGTATTTT	TRBV5-8	TRBJ2-3	TRBD1	.
CASTPGGVNYGYTF	TGTGCCAGCACCCCGGGGGGGGTTAACTATGGCTACACCTTC	TRBV5-4	TRBJ1-2	.	.
CASTHRGSTDTQYF	TGTGCCAGCACCCACAGGGGAAGCACAGATACGCAGTATTTT	TRBV28	TRBJ2-3	TRBD1	.
CASSPVRVSTDTQYF	TGTGCCAGCAGCCCCGTGCGGGTAAGCACAGATACGCAGTATTTT	TRBV7-2	TRBJ2-3	.	.
CASSQRDTDSNQPQHF	TGCGCCAGCAGCCAAAGGGACACAGATAGCAATCAGCCCCAGCATTTT	TRBV4-1	TRBJ1-5	.	few
CASSLETGEAFF	TGTGCCAGCAGCTTAGAGACAGGAGAAGCTTTCTTT	TRBV11-2	TRBJ1-1	.	.
CAWSVGGYGYTF	TGTGCCTGGAGTGTCGGCGGCTATGGCTACACCTTC	TRBV30	TRBJ1-2	.	.
CASSQRGVITYEQYF	TGCGCCAGCAGCCAACGGGGAGTCATCACCTACGAGCAGTACTTC	TRBV4-1	TRBJ2-7	.	.
CASSPQASGNTIYF	TGTGCCAGCTCACCTCAGGCATCTGGAAACACCATATATTTT	TRBV18	TRBJ1-3	.	few
CASSPQREGGELFF	TGCGCCAGCAGCCCTCAGCGGGAAGGCGGGGAGCTGTTTTTT	TRBV5-1	TRBJ2-2	TRBD2	.
CATSDWSSGGNEQFF	TGTGCCACCAGTGATTGGTCTAGCGGCGGAAATGAGCAGTTCTTC	TRBV24-1	TRBJ2-1	TRBD2	.
CASSLGSTLGYNSPLHF	TGTGCCAGCAGCTTAGGATCAACGCTCGGGTATAATTCACCCCTCCACTTT	TRBV7-6	TRBJ1-6	.	few
CASSDGDRGPSYGYTF	TGCGCCAGCAGCGATGGGGACAGGGGGCCTAGCTATGGCTACACCTTC	TRBV5-1	TRBJ1-2	TRBD1	.
CASSLEHAPYGYTF	TGTGCCAGCAGCTTGGAGCACGCTCCATATGGCTACACCTTC	TRBV5-4	TRBJ1-2	.	.
CASRNLGQGEQYF	TGTGCCAGCAGAAACCTCGGACAAGGCGAGCAGTACTTC	TRBV19	TRBJ2-7	.	.